The T cell receptor beta chain described here comes from a study of identical twins. The donor group consisted entirely of healthy Caucasians. TCRdb independently ran MiXCR on the 5' RACE reads; one entry per CDR3 protein. The repertoire holds around 570,000 distinct CDR3 sequences, more than 9% seen once, with more than 2.5% in the top ten. Turning to this clonotype: The antigen remains undetermined.

Germline V gives CDR1 MRHNA, CDR2 SNTAGT. The CDR3 runs to 15 residues. The junction had 8 bases not matched to a gene; V was cut back by 4 bases and J by 6 bases. Overall study findings and caveats: With monozygotic twins, out-of-frame TCR alpha sharing exceeded what models estimated. The authors drew conclusions from cross-sectional statistical analysis rather than following the same donors. Some out-of-frame alpha sequences were shared by twins, and these showed excess low generation probability.

Another study also made use of these data, one on yellow fever vaccine responses in identical twins.

This TCR was recovered from a woman aged 18 to 35 in good health. Source material: PBMCs. The chain carries TRBV6-4 and TRBJ2-1; 8 nucleotides match TRBD2. The CDR3 region is CASSGSPGRANEQFF. In DNA, the CDR3 is TGTGCCAGCAGTGGTAGTCCCGGGAGGGCCAATGAGCAGTTCTTC.